The present TCR beta chain was sequenced within a study of CD8 T cells in Susac syndrome. The wider study: Patients with Susac syndrome were therapy-naive, taking corticosteroids, with some also receiving intravenous immunoglobulin, or taking intravenous immunoglobulin alone at the time their blood was drawn.

Under recently defined diagnostic criteria, the patients with Susac syndrome qualified as having definite or probable disease. Germline V gene data show CDR1 as KGHSH and CDR2 as LQKENI. CDR3 size: 17 residues. The V end was cut by 1 base, the J end by 5 bases, with 15 bases between. cDNA came from roughly 0.53 to 1 ug RNA primed by random hexamers. TCR beta CDR3 was amplified by immunoSEQ multiplex PCR. This amplification extended across 54 Vbeta and 13 Jbeta segments. TCRdb fed the immunoSEQ multiplex PCR reads into MiXCR, producing one record per CDR3 protein. Of roughly 200,000 distinct CDR3 sequences in the sample, roughly 94% were seen once. The study's findings and limits: No clonal expansion appeared among CD4+ T cells in Susac patients.

On this clonotype itself: The antigen is unknown.

The receptor was isolated from a human donor with Susac syndrome. Sequencing was carried out using CD4+ T cells from PBMCs. The chain uses TRBV18 and TRBJ1-6; a weak D match, TRBD1 (5 bases). CDR3 region: CASSPRQGGANNSPLHF. For the CDR3, the DNA is TGTGCCAGCTCACCACGGCAGGGAGGGGCCAATAATTCACCCCTCCACTTT.